This T cell receptor (beta chain) was identified during a study of T cell clones after liver transplantation. Study-level background: Three of eight recipients were HCV-positive; others had non-autoimmune, non-viral indications. At least one year of complete immunosuppression withdrawal without enzymes over twice normal defined tolerance. Until 12-24 months post-transplant, subjects got standard immunosuppression and no induction.

Produced via immunoSEQ multiplex PCR; TCRdb's table is partial and in-frame only. In the table there are around 110,000 clones, 90% of which are singletons. With regard to this clone: Its target is unknown.

Broader study findings: These preliminary findings come from unstandardized post-transplant sampling times.

The receptor was isolated from a human patient who received a liver transplant. Some T cells may be provided by the graft donor. Sequenced material: CD4+ T cells from blood, taken 12 months after liver transplant.

The CDR3 sequence is CASSLEAAYEQYF. The CDR3 bases are TGCGCCAGCAGCTTGGAGGCAGCTTACGAGCAGTACTTC. This chain joins TRBV5-1 and TRBJ2-7, with D hard to call. With 0 bases removed from V and 4 bases from J, the gap between germline ends came to 8 bases. This CDR3 region has 13 residues. Germline CDR1 reads SGHRS; CDR2 reads YFSETQ.